These 23 T cell receptor beta chains came from one sample sequenced in a study of T-cell memory formation after mild COVID-19 (dated by TCRdb to the early 2020s). Receptor amplification or capture employed 5' RACE. Sequenced using an Illumina NovaSeq 6000. TCRdb reprocessing: public reads trimmed at Q25 with fastp, clones called with MiXCR, in-frame beta chains kept. All rows with the same CDR3 protein become a single entry with the most common DNA and genes. For this sample there are hundreds of thousands of distinct CDR3 sequences; roughly a fifth appear just once. The top ten hold under 25% of the sample. The sample consisted of PBMCs or a T cell subset sorted from them (not recorded which). Receptor source: a man in his late teens or twenties who had mild COVID-19 (a few samples of this study predate the infection). The sample titles of this study are shuffled in the database, so cell type and time point are left out; the donor was told from shared clones.

V and J are TRBV19 and TRBJ2-3; 9 nucleotides line up with TRBD1. The CDR3 runs 13 residues. The germline V gene encodes CDR1 LNHDA and CDR2 SQIVND (reference sequence). Trimming at V came to 8 bases and at J to 4 bases, leaving 4 bases not matched to a gene. The CDR3 sequence is CASHRGQADTQYF. Written as DNA, the CDR3 is TGTGCCAGTCACAGGGGGCAAGCAGATACGCAGTATTTT.

The rearrangement links TRBV15 to TRBJ2-7, with D hard to call. The germline V and J ends were trimmed by 1 base and 4 bases, with 14 bases remaining between them. This CDR3 region has 15 residues. In germline, CDR1 is LNHNV, CDR2 YYDKDF (reference sequence). The CDR3 DNA reads TGTGCCACCAGCAGAGGCCGGCAGCTCGAATACGAGCAGTACTTC. It specifies CATSRGRQLEYEQYF.

This clonotype was seen only a few times. This chain connects TRBV7-2 to TRBJ1-1; 7 nucleotides align to TRBD1. Germline CDR1 SGHTA, CDR2 FQGNSA. V trimming: 8 bases; J trimming: 4 bases; junction bases outside the gene matches: 13. This CDR3 has 15 residues. For the CDR3, the DNA is TGTGCCAGCGGGCGACAAGGGGGCCTTTCCACTGAAGCTTTCTTT. Translated, it gives CASGRQGGLSTEAFF.

This clonotype was counted between two and nine times. The chain combines TRBV7-2 with TRBJ1-3; D is uncertain. V lost 0 bases to trimming and J lost 0 bases, with 3 bases between them. The CDR3 extends over 14 amino acids. Germline CDR1 is SGHTA and CDR2 is FQGNSA. The CDR3 DNA reads TGTGCCAGCAGCTTAGCCCCCTCTGGAAACACCATATATTTT. Translation gives CASSLAPSGNTIYF.

This clonotype appeared a few times. The chain employs TRBV4-3 and TRBJ2-1, with a possible D match to TRBD1 (5 bases). Germline V gene sequence: CDR1 LGHNA, CDR2 YSLEER. Trimming left V 1 base short and J 5 bases short, with 18 bases between. This CDR3 is built from 17 residues. This CDR3 reads CASSQVIGAGPNNEQFF. The CDR3 DNA follows: TGCGCCAGCAGCCAAGTGATTGGGGCAGGCCCTAACAATGAGCAGTTCTTC.

This clonotype occurred a few times. V is TRBV2 and J is TRBJ2-5, with 9 bases aligning to TRBD1. The V gene's germline CDR1 is SNHLY and CDR2 FYNNEI. The CDR3 has 14 residues. Trimming removed 7 bases from V and 3 bases from J; junction bases left unmatched: 6. In nucleotides, the CDR3 is TGTGCCAGCAATGGTGACAGGGGGGAAGAGACCCAGTACTTC. It encodes CASNGDRGEETQYF.

This clonotype was observed a handful of times. CDR3 in amino acids: CASSSIGQPQHF. In nucleotides, the CDR3 is TGTGCCAGCAGCTCGATCGGTCAGCCCCAGCATTTT. The genes are TRBV12-3 or TRBV12-4 and TRBJ1-5; D call uncertain. V was shortened by 6 bases and J by 6 bases, with 9 bases between the two germline ends. The CDR3 contains 12 residues.

This clonotype has at least ten counts. V is TRBV7-3 and J is TRBJ2-1; TRBD2 matches at 8 bases. V lost 2 bases to trimming and J lost 7 bases; unmatched junction nucleotides: 7. The CDR3 consists of 15 residues. Per germline, CDR1 SGHTA and CDR2 FQGTGA. CDR3 region: CASSLYGGAGNEQFF. The CDR3, as DNA: TGTGCCAGCAGCTTATACGGGGGGGCAGGGAATGAGCAGTTCTTC. Complete variable domain (other parts from reference TRBV7-3 and TRBJ2-1): GAGVSQTPSNKVTEKGKYVELRCDPISGHTALYWYRQSLGQGPEFLIYFQGTGAADDSGLPNDRFFAVRPEGSVSTLKIQRTERGDSAVYLCASSLYGGAGNEQFFGPGTRLTVL.

This clonotype was seen a few times. The V gene is TRBV19, the J gene TRBJ2-3; 8 positions agree with TRBD1. The V segment lost 5 bases and the J segment 4 bases; nucleotides outside the gene matches: 2. The V gene's germline CDR1 is LNHDA and CDR2 SQIVND (reference sequence). This CDR3 is 13 amino acids long. The CDR3 region is CASSGTGPDTQYF. In nucleotides, the CDR3 is TGTGCCAGTAGTGGGACAGGCCCAGATACGCAGTATTTT.

There are a few counts of this clonotype. The chain uses TRBV2 and TRBJ2-3; D uncertain. Trimming took off 0 bases at V and 6 bases at J, with 4 bases between the two ends. CDR1 SNHLY and CDR2 FYNNEI come from the germline V gene. The CDR3 is 12 residues long. CDR3 DNA sequence: TGTGCCAGCAGTGAAGCCCGGGATACGCAGTATTTT. This sequence encodes CASSEARDTQYF. Complete variable domain (other parts from reference TRBV2 and TRBJ2-3): EPEVTQTPSHQVTQMGQEVILRCVPISNHLYFYWYRQILGQKVEFLVSFYNNEISEKSEIFDDQFSVERPDGSNFTLKIRSTKLEDSAMYFCASSEARDTQYFGPGTRLTVL.

The chain employs TRBV27 and TRBJ2-7; possible D gene TRBD1, 5 bases. V was clipped by 1 base and J by 2 bases, with 9 bases between them. There are 14 residues in the CDR3. The V gene's germline CDR1 is MNHEY and CDR2 SMNVEV (reference sequence). The CDR3 nucleotides are TGTGCCAGCAGTTTATTCCAGGGCCCCTACGAGCAGTACTTC. Translating gives CASSLFQGPYEQYF.

This chain joins TRBV4-1 and TRBJ2-1, with 7 bases matching TRBD2. The CDR3 length is 16 residues. Germline CDR1 is MGHRA and CDR2 is YSYEKL. V lost 1 base and J lost 3; bases outside the gene matches: 6. The CDR3 is CASSQVVGGSYNEQFF. CDR3 coding DNA: TGCGCCAGCAGCCAAGTCGTCGGGGGGAGCTACAATGAGCAGTTCTTC.

This clonotype was recorded a few times. The chain employs TRBV4-1 and TRBJ2-1, with 8 bases that match TRBD2. V lost 3 bases, J lost 4 bases, and 8 bases stayed unmatched. The germline V gene has CDR1 MGHRA and CDR2 YSYEKL. This CDR3 contains 16 residues. The CDR3 loop is CASSHGLRGGYNEQFF. The CDR3 DNA sequence: TGCGCCAGCAGCCACGGCCTACGGGGGGGGTACAATGAGCAGTTCTTC.

This clonotype was observed a single time. V usage is TRBV4-3 and J usage is TRBJ2-5, with TRBD1 matching 9 bases. The CDR3 totals 15 residues. Germline V gene lookup returns CDR1 LGHNA and CDR2 YSLEER. The junction had 8 bases not matched to a gene; V was cut back by 4 bases and J by 5 bases. CDR3 amino acids: CASSPPGQGWETQYF. The CDR3 bases are TGCGCCAGCAGCCCCCCTGGACAGGGGTGGGAGACCCAGTACTTC.

For this clonotype: Being one base from a much bigger clone, this may be a read error. The V gene is TRBV6-2 or TRBV6-3, the J gene TRBJ1-1, with D hard to call. The CDR3 is made up of 13 amino acids. Germline lookup yields CDR1 MNHEY and CDR2 SVGEGT. With 0 bases removed from V and 0 bases from J, the gap between germline ends came to 2 bases. CDR3 nucleotide sequence: TGTGCCAGCAGTTACTCGATGAACACTGAAGCTTTCTTT. Translating it yields CASSYSMNTEAFF.

This clonotype was recorded a few times. The J gene is TRBJ1-1, the V gene TRBV3-1; a possible D gene is TRBD1 (6 bases). CDR1 is LGHDT, CDR2 YNNKEL, per germline (reference sequence). The length of the CDR3 is 13 residues. V lost 8 bases and J lost 2, with 12 bases in between. The CDR3 DNA sequence: TGTGCCAGCCGGGTCAGGGGAAACACTGAAGCTTTCTTT. It yields the protein CASRVRGNTEAFF.

V and J are TRBV15 and TRBJ2-3, with TRBD2 matching 8 bases. With 0 bases clipped from V and 4 bases from J, the junction kept 6 bases outside the gene matches. This CDR3 has 16 amino acids. Germline V lookup: CDR1 LNHNV, CDR2 YYDKDF (reference sequence). CDR3 sequence: CATSRERAGVADTQYF. The CDR3, as DNA: TGTGCCACCAGCAGAGAGAGAGCGGGGGTCGCAGATACGCAGTATTTT. Based on the CDR3 plus reference TRBV15 and TRBJ2-3, the full variable domain is DAMVIQNPRYQVTQFGKPVTLSCSQTLNHNVMYWYQQKSSQAPKLLFHYYDKDFNNEADTPDNFQSRRPNTSFCFLDIRSPGLGDTAMYLCATSRERAGVADTQYFGPGTRLTVL.

There are a few counts of this clonotype. This chain joins TRBV7-9 and TRBJ1-5, with D unclear. CDR3 length: 17 residues. V lost 0 bases to trimming and J lost 2 bases, with 14 bases between them. Germline V lookup: CDR1 SEHNR, CDR2 FQNEAQ (reference sequence). The CDR3 sequence is CASSLAPTGRGNQPQHF. CDR3 bases: TGTGCCAGCAGCTTAGCGCCGACTGGTAGGGGCAATCAGCCCCAGCATTTT. Supplemented by reference TRBV7-9 and TRBJ1-5, the full variable domain reads DTGVSQNPRHKITKRGQNVTFRCDPISEHNRLYWYRQTLGQGPEFLTYFQNEAQLEKSRLLSDRFSAERPKGSFSTLEIQRTEQGDSAMYLCASSLAPTGRGNQPQHFGDGTRLSIL.

The gene calls are TRBV9 and TRBJ1-2; D possibly corresponds to TRBD1 (5 bases). CDR3 length: 14 residues. V shed 0 bases and J shed 6 bases, with 12 bases lying between them. Germline CDR1 is SGDLS and CDR2 is YYNGEE. In nucleotides, the CDR3 is TGTGCCAGCAGCGTAGGTCTCAGGGATAATGGCTACACCTTC. Translated: CASSVGLRDNGYTF.

There are a few counts of this clonotype. J is TRBJ1-1 and V is TRBV12-3 or TRBV12-4; D is unresolved. Trimming stripped 5 bases from V and 3 bases from J, with 10 bases between. The CDR3 is made up of 13 amino acids. CDR3 sequence reads: CASSSFGDTEAFF. The DNA for the CDR3 is TGTGCCAGCAGTAGTTTTGGAGACACTGAAGCTTTCTTT.

The chain uses TRBV18 and TRBJ1-1, with TRBD1 identical over 8 bases. CDR1 and CDR2 (germline): KGHSH, LQKENI. The CDR3 is made up of 15 amino acids. Trimming at V came to 3 bases and at J to 11 bases, leaving 14 bases not matched to a gene. CDR3 nucleotides: TGTGCCAGCTCACCCTCCGGGACAGGTTACCTGGGGGCTTTCTTT. It specifies CASSPSGTGYLGAFF.

The chain carries TRBV19 and TRBJ2-1, with TRBD1 matching over 8 bases. The V and J ends lost 4 bases and 0 bases, in that order; junction bases with no gene match: 5. CDR3 length: 16 residues. Germline CDR1 reads LNHDA; CDR2 reads SQIVND (reference sequence). The CDR3 protein is CASSNWDRSSYNEQFF. CDR3 nucleotide sequence: TGTGCCAGTAGTAACTGGGACAGGAGCTCCTACAATGAGCAGTTCTTC.

V gene TRBV5-5 combines with J gene TRBJ1-5; D possibly corresponds to TRBD1 (5 bases). The V end lost 1 base, the J end lost 5 bases, and 10 bases lay between the germline ends. Germline loops: CDR1 SGHKS, CDR2 YYEKEE (reference sequence). CDR3 length equals 14 residues. The CDR3 sequence: CASSLWGRDQPQHF. The CDR3 DNA reads as TGTGCCAGCAGCTTGTGGGGCAGAGATCAGCCCCAGCATTTT. The entire variable domain, with the rest obtained from reference TRBV5-5 and TRBJ1-5, is as follows: DAGVTQSPTHLIKTRGQQVTLRCSPISGHKSVSWYQQVLGQGPQFIFQYYEKEERGRGNFPDRFSARQFPNYSSELNVNALLLGDSALYLCASSLWGRDQPQHFGDGTRLSIL.